These 29 T cell receptor beta chains were all obtained from the same sample, sequenced in a study of T-cell reconstitution after alpha-beta-depleted transplantation in children. Library preparation (for TCRbeta) was performed with unique molecular identifiers. TCRdb itself ran the PCR reads through MiXCR, one entry per CDR3 protein. This sample has roughly 110,000 distinct CDR3 sequences, with about 9.4% found just once. The source material was PBMCs, sampled before TCRalphabeta/CD19-depleted stem cell transplant. These receptors were taken from a boy between 2 and 10 years old with acute lymphoblastic leukemia, due to receive a stem cell transplant.

The J gene is TRBJ1-1, the V gene TRBV19, with TRBD1 matching over 7 bases. The CDR3 extends over 14 amino acids. Germline V lookup: CDR1 LNHDA, CDR2 SQIVND (reference sequence). Trimming at V came to 4 bases and at J to 4 bases, leaving 6 bases not matched to a gene. The CDR3 spells CASSKQGLGTEAFF. Written as DNA, the CDR3 is TGTGCCAGTAGTAAACAGGGGTTGGGCACTGAAGCTTTCTTT.

This clonotype was recorded at least ten times. The chain employs TRBV6-5 and TRBJ1-1; D is perhaps TRBD1 (5 bases). V was cut by 4 bases and J by 2 bases, with 11 bases left in between. Germline loops: CDR1 MNHEY, CDR2 SVGAGI. This CDR3 is built from 14 residues. CDR3 region: CASSSPGPNTEAFF. CDR3 bases: TGTGCCAGCAGTTCCCCGGGGCCAAACACTGAAGCTTTCTTT.

V and J are TRBV11-2 and TRBJ2-6; tentative D call: TRBD1 (6 bases). This CDR3 contains 18 residues. Germline V gene lookup returns CDR1 SGHAT and CDR2 FQNNGV. Trimming stripped 1 base from V and 2 bases from J, with 15 bases between. CDR3 loop: CASSLGLRGSAGANVLTF. The CDR3 bases are TGTGCCAGCAGCTTAGGTCTCAGGGGTTCTGCTGGGGCCAACGTCCTGACTTTC.

The chain uses TRBV28 and TRBJ2-2; D call uncertain. The CDR3 totals 12 residues. Trimming removed 0 bases at V and 7 bases at J, with 3 bases between. Germline values: CDR1 MDHEN, CDR2 SYDVKM. This CDR3 is CASSLWGGELFF. CDR3 in DNA: TGTGCCAGCAGTTTATGGGGCGGGGAGCTGTTTTTT.

At least ten counts were recorded for this clonotype. The chain links TRBV7-9 to TRBJ1-1, with D perhaps matching TRBD1 (6 bases). The CDR3 consists of 13 residues. Trimming stripped 5 bases from V and 1 base from J, with 8 bases between. Per germline, CDR1 SEHNR and CDR2 FQNEAQ (reference sequence). CDR3: CASSQGRNTEAFF. The CDR3, as DNA: TGTGCCAGCAGCCAGGGGAGGAACACTGAAGCTTTCTTT.

This chain connects TRBV11-2 to TRBJ2-1; D is perhaps TRBD2 (6 bases). The CDR3 is made up of 17 amino acids. Germline V lookup: CDR1 SGHAT, CDR2 FQNNGV. V was clipped by 5 bases and J by 2 bases, with 19 bases between them. In nucleotides, the CDR3 is TGTGCCAGCAGCCCCAGGCTAGCGCGCGGGGCCTACAATGAGCAGTTCTTC. It translates to CASSPRLARGAYNEQFF. Full variable domain (outside the CDR3, taken from reference TRBV11-2 and TRBJ2-1): EAGVAQSPRYKIIEKRQSVAFWCNPISGHATLYWYQQILGQGPKLLIQFQNNGVVDDSQLPKDRFSAERLKGVDSTLKIQPAKLEDSAVYLCASSPRLARGAYNEQFFGPGTRLTVL.

This clonotype was counted a few times. The V call is TRBV4-1, the J call TRBJ2-7, with 14 bases matching TRBD2. This CDR3 spans 19 amino acids. CDR1 and CDR2 (germline): MGHRA, YSYEKL. The J segment lost 1 base and the V segment lost 4 bases, leaving 12 bases of the junction unmatched. The CDR3 coding sequence is TGCGCCAGCAGCCGCCGACTAGCGGGAGGGCCCGGTGTGTCCTACGAGCAGTACTTC. Its protein is CASSRRLAGGPGVSYEQYF.

This clonotype was seen many times. The rearrangement joins TRBV6-5 to TRBJ2-3; weak D call: TRBD1 (6 bases). This CDR3 spans 12 amino acids. The germline gives CDR1 MNHEY, CDR2 SVGAGI. Trimming took 5 bases from V and 4 from J, leaving 7 bases between them. CDR3 coding DNA: TGTGCCAGCAGTAACAGGGCAGATACGCAGTATTTT. Translation gives CASSNRADTQYF.

This clonotype was counted at least ten times. This chain links TRBV20-1 with TRBJ2-7; tentatively, D is TRBD1 (6 bases). Germline V gene lookup returns CDR1 DFQATT and CDR2 SNEGSKA (reference sequence). V lost 5 bases and J 6 bases, leaving 17 bases between the germline ends. The CDR3 is made up of 13 amino acids. The CDR3 protein is CSAPLGTPVEQYF. The CDR3 coding sequence is TGCAGTGCTCCACTTGGGACACCAGTCGAGCAGTACTTC.

This chain connects TRBV11-2 to TRBJ1-6; 7 bases align to TRBD1. CDR1 and CDR2 from the germline V gene are SGHAT and FQNNGV. The CDR3 runs to 18 residues. The ends lost 4 bases at V and 5 bases at J; junction bases unmatched: 14. The CDR3 here is CASSWRSHRQGNNSPLHF. The CDR3 DNA is TGTGCCAGCAGCTGGAGGTCCCATAGACAGGGAAATAATTCACCCCTCCACTTT.

This rearrangement joins TRBV7-9 to TRBJ2-5, with a tentative D call TRBD2 (6 bases). The CDR3 has 15 amino acids. The V gene lost 3 bases and the J gene lost 4 bases, with 15 bases spanning the gap. Per germline, CDR1 SEHNR and CDR2 FQNEAQ (reference sequence). As DNA, the CDR3 is TGTGCCAGCAGCTTCTGGGGGGTCTGGGGAGAGACCCAGTACTTC. This translates into CASSFWGVWGETQYF.

In its sample, this clonotype was seen a few times. The rearrangement uses TRBV7-6 and TRBJ2-4, with D perhaps TRBD1 or TRBD2 (5 bases each). This CDR3 comprises 13 residues. From germline, CDR1 is SGHVS and CDR2 FNYEAQ. Trimming shortened V by 4 bases and J by 10 bases, and 14 bases separated the two germline ends. CDR3 protein: CASSSERWGIQYF. CDR3 in DNA: TGTGCCAGCAGCTCAGAACGGTGGGGGATTCAGTACTTC.

The chain recombines TRBV5-1 with TRBJ2-1; TRBD2 might be the D (5 bases). The V end lost 1 base, the J end lost 0 bases, and 11 bases lay between the germline ends. The germline V gene encodes CDR1 SGHRS and CDR2 YFSETQ. There are 16 residues in the CDR3. DNA for the CDR3: TGCGCCAGCAGCTTGTTAAGCGGTAGCTCCTACAATGAGCAGTTCTTC. Encoded protein: CASSLLSGSSYNEQFF.

The chain employs TRBV9 and TRBJ2-1; D call uncertain. Germline loops: CDR1 SGDLS, CDR2 YYNGEE. Trimming stripped 9 bases from V and 0 bases from J, with 22 bases between. The CDR3 sequence is 17 residues long. This CDR3 is CATPFPPTESSYNEQFF. The CDR3 bases are TGTGCCACCCCTTTCCCCCCCACTGAGAGCTCCTACAATGAGCAGTTCTTC.

This clonotype came up a few times. The genes are TRBV20-1 and TRBJ1-2, with 10 bases aligning to TRBD1. Germline assignment: CDR1 DFQATT and CDR2 SNEGSKA (reference sequence). V was pared by 1 base and J by 4 bases, with 6 bases of the junction left unmatched. This CDR3 region has 15 residues. The CDR3 protein is CSARATDRGAYGYTF. The DNA for the CDR3 is TGCAGTGCTAGAGCCACGGACAGGGGGGCCTATGGCTACACCTTC.

The chain employs TRBV5-5 and TRBJ2-2; perhaps D is TRBD1 or TRBD2 (5 bases each). V dropped 4 bases and J dropped 4 bases, with 14 bases sitting between them. Per germline, CDR1 SGHKS and CDR2 YYEKEE (reference sequence). This CDR3 has 15 amino acids. Here the CDR3 DNA reads TGTGCCAGCAGCCCCTGGGACGGACGCACCGGGGAGCTGTTTTTT. It codes for CASSPWDGRTGELFF.

There are many counts of this clonotype. The V gene is TRBV27, the J gene TRBJ2-7, with TRBD1 matching over 7 bases. The CDR3 has 17 amino acids. V shed 2 bases, J shed 5 bases, and the junction held 15 bases outside the gene matches. Germline CDR1 and CDR2: MNHEY and SMNVEV (reference sequence). The CDR3 loop reads CASSLLMTGPDYHEQYF. The DNA for the CDR3 is TGTGCCAGCAGTTTACTCATGACAGGGCCAGACTACCACGAGCAGTACTTC.

This clonotype was counted between two and nine times. The chain recombines TRBV19 with TRBJ2-7; perhaps TRBD1 as D (6 bases). The CDR3 totals 14 residues. V gave up 6 bases and J gave up 0 bases, with 12 bases separating them. Germline lookup yields CDR1 LNHDA and CDR2 SQIVND (reference sequence). CDR3 sequence reads: CASSPRDISYEQYF. CDR3 sequence (DNA): TGTGCCAGTAGCCCCCGGGACATCTCCTACGAGCAGTACTTC.

This clonotype appeared many times. The genes are TRBV6-1 and TRBJ2-2; D ambiguous. The CDR3 sequence is 15 residues long. The V gene lost 7 bases and the J gene lost 0 bases, with 12 bases spanning the gap. CDR1 and CDR2 (germline): MNHNS, SASEGT. The CDR3 spells CASTAGQPNTGELFF. DNA for the CDR3: TGTGCCAGCACTGCCGGCCAGCCGAACACCGGGGAGCTGTTTTTT.

The chain has TRBV5-1 and TRBJ2-1; possibly TRBD1 for D (6 bases). The CDR3 loop spans 14 amino acids. Per germline, CDR1 SGHRS and CDR2 YFSETQ. V lost 2 bases and J lost 7, with 13 bases in between. CDR3 DNA sequence: TGCGCCAGCAGCTTTGGGAACAGGGTAAATGAGCAGTTCTTC. It yields the protein CASSFGNRVNEQFF.

The chain couples TRBV29-1 to TRBJ2-1, with 8 bases lining up with TRBD2. The junction had 7 bases not matched to a gene; V was cut back by 0 bases and J by 6 bases. The CDR3 is 15 amino acids. Germline V gene lookup returns CDR1 SQVTM and CDR2 ANQGSEA. CDR3 in DNA: TGCAGCGTTGAAGAGGGTACTAGCGGCCTCAATGAGCAGTTCTTC. Translation: CSVEEGTSGLNEQFF.

This clonotype has only a few counts. The rearrangement links TRBV5-1 to TRBJ2-5, with a weak D call TRBD2 (5 bases). This CDR3 spans 12 amino acids. CDR1 and CDR2 (germline): SGHRS, YFSETQ. The V and J ends lost 7 bases and 5 bases respectively, with 12 bases between them. This CDR3 reads CASREGEETQYF. The DNA for the CDR3 is TGCGCCAGCCGAGAGGGAGAGGAGACCCAGTACTTC.

This clonotype was observed a few times. V and J are TRBV9 and TRBJ2-4; D may be TRBD2 (5 bases). The CDR3 spans 14 residues. V was pared by 3 bases and J by 2 bases, with 9 bases between. CDR1 SGDLS and CDR2 YYNGEE come from the germline V gene. CDR3 sequence reads: CASSEAAPKNIQYF. The CDR3 DNA sequence: TGTGCCAGCAGCGAAGCGGCACCCAAAAACATTCAGTACTTC.

J is TRBJ2-5 and V is TRBV10-2; 7 nucleotides align to TRBD1. CDR1 and CDR2 from the germline V gene are WSHSY and SAAADI. V gave up 7 bases and J gave up 1 base; unmatched junction bases: 6. The CDR3 sequence is 14 residues long. The DNA for the CDR3 is TGCGCCAGCAATACTGGACAGGCCCAAGAGACCCAGTACTTC. Encoded protein: CASNTGQAQETQYF.

The gene calls are TRBV5-1 and TRBJ2-3; D might be TRBD2 (5 bases). Germline-derived CDR1 and CDR2 are SGHRS and YFSETQ. Trimming cost V 0 bases and J 6 bases, with 11 bases left between them. The CDR3 is 14 residues long. In DNA form, the CDR3 reads TGCGCCAGCAGCTTGGCAGTCCGCGGGGATACGCAGTATTTT. Protein: CASSLAVRGDTQYF.

This sequence joins TRBV28 and TRBJ2-1, with D possibly TRBD2 on 5 matching bases. Between the trimmed V and J ends, which lost 7 bases and 3 bases, there was a span of 16 bases. Germline CDR1 reads MDHEN; CDR2 reads SYDVKM. The CDR3 is 15 residues long. The chain's CDR3 is CASNPSGLGYNEQFF. The CDR3 bases are TGTGCCAGCAATCCTTCGGGGTTGGGCTACAATGAGCAGTTCTTC.

The V call is TRBV27, the J call TRBJ2-2; D tentatively fits TRBD1 or TRBD2 (5 bases each). Trimming removed 10 bases at V and 3 bases at J, with 15 bases between. Germline V lookup: CDR1 MNHEY, CDR2 SMNVEV (reference sequence). This CDR3 spans 14 amino acids. CDR3 DNA sequence: TGTGCCACCAGAGGGGAGCCCCACACCGGGGAGCTGTTTTTT. The encoded protein is CATRGEPHTGELFF.

This clonotype was seen repeatedly, ten times or more. V is TRBV20-1 and J is TRBJ2-5; D unresolved. Between the trimmed V and J ends, which lost 3 bases and 5 bases, there was a span of 13 bases. CDR1 is DFQATT, CDR2 SNEGSKA, per germline (reference sequence). The length of the CDR3 is 13 residues. The CDR3 sequence: CSARANPPETQYF. The CDR3 coding sequence is TGCAGTGCTAGGGCCAACCCACCGGAGACCCAGTACTTC.

This clonotype was seen a few times. The chain uses TRBV20-1 and TRBJ1-1; TRBD1 is a possible D gene (5 bases). CDR3 length equals 13 residues. Per the germline V gene, CDR1 is DFQATT and CDR2 is SNEGSKA (reference sequence). V was clipped by 3 bases and J by 10 bases, with 18 bases between them. The CDR3 sequence is CSASMDGGVGAFF. In DNA, the CDR3 is TGCAGTGCTAGCATGGATGGGGGGGTTGGAGCTTTCTTT.